These T cell receptor beta chains were read from a single sample in a study of OX40 agonist ivuxolimab in advanced cancers. Assay used: immunoSEQ multiplex PCR; TCRdb lists only in-frame clones, some missing. Of about 53,000 clones listed, about four fifths were seen once; the top ten hold 2% to 3%. The starting material was CD4+ or CD8+ T cells sorted from blood, obtained in a trial of the OX40 agonist ivuxolimab. These receptors were obtained from an adult with an advanced solid tumor such as melanoma, head and neck, liver or kidney cancer. Each CDR3 is given with its conserved first and last residue. Fields, in order: V gene, clone size, D gene, J gene, CDR3 protein, CDR3 DNA. The D gene is left open where the match is weak. Some rows mark clone size as missing; the rest say once, few, many or name a class of expanded clone.

>TRBV19|NA|TRBD2|TRBJ2-1
CASSIAGLNNEQFF
TGTGCCAGTAGTATAGCGGGACTAAACAATGAGCAGTTCTTC
>TRBV5-6|NA|TRBD2|TRBJ2-2
CASSLRRLAGGWGTGELFF
TGTGCCAGCAGCTTGAGGCGTCTAGCGGGAGGCTGGGGCACCGGGGAGCTGTTTTTT
>TRBV5-1|NA|TRBD2|TRBJ2-2
CASTWGGLTGELFF
TGCGCCAGCACCTGGGGGGGTCTCACCGGGGAGCTGTTTTTT
>TRBV19|NA|NA|TRBJ1-1
CASSWQGNTEAFF
TGTGCCAGTAGTTGGCAGGGGAACACTGAAGCTTTCTTT
>TRBV5-4|few|NA|TRBJ1-2
CASSIRGVYGYTF
TGTGCCAGCAGCATCAGGGGTGTCTATGGCTACACCTTC
>TRBV2|NA|NA|TRBJ2-7
CASSERGNGEQYF
TGTGCCAGCAGTGAAAGGGGAAACGGAGAGCAGTACTTC
>TRBV7-2|NA|TRBD1|TRBJ2-5
CASSHDRGRETQYF
TGTGCCAGCAGCCACGACAGGGGCCGGGAGACCCAGTACTTC
>TRBV7-9|NA|TRBD2|TRBJ2-1
CASIPSGRLAGNNEQFF
TGTGCCAGCATCCCTTCCGGACGACTAGCGGGTAACAATGAGCAGTTCTTC
>TRBV5-1|NA|NA|TRBJ1-2
CASSLEDRSVDGYTF
TGCGCCAGCAGCTTGGAGGACCGATCTGTTGATGGCTACACCTTC
>TRBV5-1|NA|TRBD1|TRBJ2-1
CASSLGTGTNNEQFF
TGCGCCAGCAGCTTGGGGACAGGGACAAACAATGAGCAGTTCTTC
>TRBV28|NA|TRBD1|TRBJ1-5
CASSFRLQGAQLQHF
TGTGCCAGCAGTTTCAGGTTACAGGGGGCACAGCTCCAGCATTTT
>TRBV6-5|NA|NA|TRBJ2-7
CASGRSGSPTYEQYF
TGTGCCAGCGGCCGGTCGGGGTCGCCTACCTACGAGCAGTACTTC
>TRBV7-2|NA|NA|TRBJ1-2
CASSRPGGDLYGYTF
TGTGCCAGCAGCCGCCCGGGAGGGGACCTCTATGGCTACACCTTC
>TRBV7-2|NA|NA|TRBJ1-2
CASSLGKVGYTF
TGTGCCAGCAGCTTAGGGAAGGTCGGCTACACCTTC
>TRBV6-1|NA|NA|TRBJ2-7
CASGFTGLEQYF
TGTGCCAGCGGTTTTACAGGTCTCGAGCAGTACTTC
>TRBV27|few|NA|TRBJ1-5
CASSLWAGNGQPQHF
TGTGCCAGCAGTTTATGGGCAGGGAACGGTCAGCCCCAGCATTTT
>TRBV10-1|NA|TRBD1|TRBJ2-1
CASSDSPGTGKRYNEQFF
TGCGCCAGCAGTGATTCCCCCGGGACAGGGAAACGTTACAATGAGCAGTTCTTC
>TRBV18|NA|NA|TRBJ2-3
CASSPSRGPADTQYF
TGTGCCAGCTCACCATCCCGGGGGCCCGCAGATACGCAGTATTTT
>TRBV27|NA|TRBD1|TRBJ2-7
CASSPLWETGVSIEQYF
TGTGCCAGCAGTCCTCTATGGGAGACAGGGGTATCGATCGAGCAGTACTTC
>TRBV19|once|NA|TRBJ2-2
CASSIEGWAKNTGELFF
TGTGCCAGTAGTATAGAGGGGTGGGCGAAGAACACCGGGGAGCTGTTTTTT
>TRBV19|few|NA|TRBJ1-2
CASGTNYGYTF
TGTGCCAGCGGCACGAACTATGGCTACACCTTC
>TRBV19|NA|TRBD1|TRBJ1-4
CADGQGNEKLFF
TGTGCTGACGGACAGGGCAATGAAAAACTGTTTTTT
>TRBV19|NA|TRBD1|TRBJ1-1
CASSIVGTADTEAFF
TGTGCCAGTAGTATAGTTGGGACAGCGGACACTGAAGCTTTCTTT
>TRBV28|NA|NA|TRBJ2-3
CASSRYGISTDTQYF
TGTGCCAGCAGTCGGTATGGGATTAGCACAGATACGCAGTATTTT